These 24 T cell receptor beta chains came from one sample sequenced in a study of blood T cell repertoires in COVID-19. Profiling relied on immunoSEQ multiplex PCR, and the TCRdb table lists in-frame clones only, not all of them. The table shows 110,000 or so clones, with less than 85% occurring only once. Sequenced material: peripheral blood. These receptors originate from a human donor in a cohort sampled during active COVID-19.

This chain connects TRBV5-1 to TRBJ1-1, with 8 bases aligning to TRBD1. The J segment lost 1 base and the V segment lost 0 bases, leaving 8 bases of the junction unmatched. The CDR3 contains 17 residues. In germline, CDR1 is SGHRS, CDR2 YFSETQ. CDR3 residues: CASSLGPGQGENTEAFF. For the CDR3, the DNA is TGCGCCAGCAGCTTGGGCCCTGGACAGGGAGAGAACACTGAAGCTTTCTTT. The full variable domain, completed using reference TRBV5-1 and TRBJ1-1, is KAGVTQTPRYLIKTRGQQVTLSCSPISGHRSVSWYQQTPGQGLQFLFEYFSETQRNKGNFPGRFSGRQFSNSRSEMNVSTLELGDSALYLCASSLGPGQGENTEAFFGQGTRLTVV.

This clone appeared a few times. The chain couples TRBV6-6 to TRBJ2-3; TRBD1 matches at 8 bases. CDR3 length: 16 residues. The V gene's germline CDR1 is MNHNY and CDR2 SVGAGI (reference sequence). The V and J ends lost 6 bases and 3 bases, in that order; junction bases with no gene match: 11. In nucleotides, the CDR3 is TGTGCCAGCAGGCAAGGACAGGGATCATGGACAGATACGCAGTATTTT. Translated: CASRQGQGSWTDTQYF.

V and J are TRBV5-1 and TRBJ1-2; D is unclear. Germline V gene lookup returns CDR1 SGHRS and CDR2 YFSETQ. V lost 1 base to trimming and J lost 8 bases, with 12 bases between them. The CDR3 has 13 residues. The CDR3: CASSLFQSWGYTF. DNA of the CDR3: TGCGCCAGCAGCTTGTTCCAGTCCTGGGGCTACACCTTC. The whole variable domain, filled in from reference TRBV5-1 and TRBJ1-2, reads KAGVTQTPRYLIKTRGQQVTLSCSPISGHRSVSWYQQTPGQGLQFLFEYFSETQRNKGNFPGRFSGRQFSNSRSEMNVSTLELGDSALYLCASSLFQSWGYTFGSGTRLTVV.

The chain couples TRBV11-2 to TRBJ2-1, with TRBD2 identical over 15 bases. The germline V gene has CDR1 SGHAT and CDR2 FQNNGV. After removal of 5 bases from V and 10 bases from J, the junction contained 12 bases not matched to a gene. This CDR3 spans 17 amino acids. CDR3 sequence: CASSAGLAGGPNGEQFF. CDR3 DNA sequence: TGTGCCAGCAGCGCAGGACTAGCGGGGGGGCCGAACGGGGAGCAGTTCTTC.

This sequence joins TRBV6-2 or TRBV6-3 and TRBJ1-2; 10 nucleotides match TRBD1. V was clipped by 4 bases and J by 2 bases; unmatched bases: 4. Germline CDR1 is MNHEY and CDR2 is SVGEGT. The CDR3 has 15 residues. The DNA for the CDR3 is TGTGCCAGCAGTTTGACAGGGGGCGCCAACTATGGCTACACCTTC. Translation: CASSLTGGANYGYTF.

The J gene is TRBJ2-2, the V gene TRBV2; no reliable D call. There are 13 residues in the CDR3. CDR1 and CDR2 from the germline V gene are SNHLY and FYNNEI. Trimming removed 5 bases at V and 4 bases at J, with 8 bases between. The CDR3 reads CASSSPGTGELFF. CDR3 coding DNA: TGTGCCAGCAGTAGTCCGGGCACCGGGGAGCTGTTTTTT.

This rearrangement joins TRBV4-2 to TRBJ2-7, with TRBD2 identical over 8 bases. J lost 3 bases, V lost 1 base, and 2 bases had no gene match. Germline CDR1 and CDR2: LGHNA and YNFKEQ. The length of the CDR3 is 14 residues. The CDR3 DNA follows: TGTGCCAGCAGCCAAGCGGGAGGGAACTACGAGCAGTACTTC. It yields the protein CASSQAGGNYEQYF.

This chain links TRBV7-2 with TRBJ2-7, with TRBD1 matching over 7 bases. The CDR3 consists of 15 residues. CDR1 and CDR2 (germline): SGHTA, FQGNSA. With V trimmed by 2 bases and J by 2 bases, 6 bases remained unmatched. The CDR3 sequence is CASSLSTGTPYEQYF. In nucleotides, the CDR3 is TGTGCCAGCAGCTTATCGACAGGGACCCCCTACGAGCAGTACTTC.

This chain joins TRBV2 and TRBJ1-6, with 8 positions matching TRBD1. This CDR3 is built from 16 residues. J gave up 6 bases and V 2 bases, and 6 bases lay outside the gene matches. Germline CDR1 is SNHLY and CDR2 is FYNNEI. As DNA, the CDR3 is TGTGCCAGCAGTGAAAGGCAGGGGGCATCTAATTCACCCCTCCACTTT. As protein: CASSERQGASNSPLHF.

V is TRBV4-1 and J is TRBJ1-5; D not resolved. Per the germline V gene, CDR1 is MGHRA and CDR2 is YSYEKL. There are 15 residues in the CDR3. Trimming stripped 0 bases from V and 6 bases from J, with 12 bases between. CDR3: CASSQDPLGSQPQHF. Here the CDR3 DNA reads TGCGCCAGCAGCCAAGATCCGTTGGGGAGTCAGCCCCAGCATTTT.

This chain links TRBV6-5 with TRBJ1-5; TRBD1 is a possible D gene (5 bases). The CDR3 is 15 amino acids. Germline V CDR1 and CDR2: MNHEY, SVGAGI. The V gene lost 7 bases and the J gene lost 2 bases, with 15 bases spanning the gap. CDR3 region: CASMDLQGGNQPQHF. CDR3 nucleotide sequence: TGTGCCAGCATGGACCTTCAGGGCGGCAATCAGCCCCAGCATTTT.

J is TRBJ1-5 and V is TRBV5-1; the match to TRBD1 covers 7 bases. Trimming cost V 4 bases and J 5 bases; bases outside gene matches: 6. This CDR3 has 14 amino acids. CDR1 and CDR2 from the germline V gene are SGHRS and YFSETQ. DNA of the CDR3: TGCGCCAGCAGCCCGTCCGACAGGGATCAGCCCCAGCATTTT. As protein: CASSPSDRDQPQHF.

The V call is TRBV19, the J call TRBJ1-2, with a possible D match to TRBD1 (5 bases). In germline, CDR1 is LNHDA, CDR2 SQIVND (reference sequence). The CDR3 consists of 16 residues. Trimming pared 6 bases from V and 2 bases from J, leaving 19 bases between. This CDR3 is CASSPGTGRVNYGYTF. CDR3 nucleotides: TGTGCCAGTAGCCCTGGAACAGGCCGTGTGAACTATGGCTACACCTTC.

This sequence joins TRBV19 and TRBJ1-5; 8 bases fit TRBD1. Germline CDR1 and CDR2: LNHDA and SQIVND (reference sequence). V dropped 7 bases and J dropped 6; count of bases not matched to a gene: 5. The CDR3 spans 13 residues. CDR3 in amino acids: CASIGTGGQPQHF. The CDR3 nucleotides are TGTGCCAGTATTGGTACAGGGGGTCAGCCCCAGCATTTT.

This chain joins TRBV6-2 or TRBV6-3 and TRBJ1-5; perhaps TRBD1 as D (6 bases). CDR1 and CDR2 from the germline V gene are MNHEY and SVGEGT. V was shortened by 5 bases and J by 7 bases, with 15 bases between the two germline ends. The length of the CDR3 is 14 residues. CDR3: CASSMTGTGQPQHF. CDR3 sequence (DNA): TGTGCCAGCAGTATGACAGGTACCGGGCAGCCCCAGCATTTT.

The chain uses TRBV6-5 and TRBJ1-6; 7 bases are a match to TRBD1. J lost 10 bases, V lost 6 bases, and 9 bases had no gene match. This CDR3 has 14 residues. Germline CDR1 and CDR2: MNHEY and SVGAGI. This CDR3 reads CASSPGGRGSPLHF. The CDR3 DNA reads TGTGCCAGCAGCCCAGGGGGGCGAGGGTCACCCCTCCACTTT.

The gene calls are TRBV28 and TRBJ1-6; 7 bases map to TRBD1. V shed 5 bases, J shed 8 bases, and the junction held 9 bases outside the gene matches. Germline CDR1 and CDR2: MDHEN and SYDVKM. The CDR3 consists of 15 residues. CDR3: CASSRRDRVDSPLHF. CDR3 sequence (DNA): TGTGCCAGCAGTAGACGGGACAGAGTCGATTCACCCCTCCACTTT.

V gene TRBV6-2 or TRBV6-3 combines with J gene TRBJ2-7, with 10 bases identical to TRBD1. The CDR3 is 15 amino acids. Looked up from germline, CDR1 is MNHEY and CDR2 is SVGEGT. V lost 5 bases, J lost 7 bases, and 11 bases stayed unmatched. CDR3 sequence reads: CASSPDRGRIGEQYF. The CDR3 region has the DNA TGTGCCAGCAGTCCAGACAGGGGGCGCATTGGGGAGCAGTACTTC.

The rearrangement uses TRBV28 and TRBJ1-5; a possible D gene is TRBD1 (5 bases). The V gene lost 6 bases and the J gene lost 0 bases, with 12 bases spanning the gap. CDR3 length equals 15 residues. The V gene's germline CDR1 is MDHEN and CDR2 SYDVKM. The CDR3 nucleotides are TGTGCCAGCAGCACGGGGGGGGATAGCAATCAGCCCCAGCATTTT. Translated: CASSTGGDSNQPQHF.

This chain links TRBV7-9 with TRBJ2-7; 12 nucleotides agree with TRBD1. Germline V gene data show CDR1 as SEHNR and CDR2 as FQNEAQ (reference sequence). The CDR3 is 17 amino acids. J lost 6 bases, V lost 5 bases, and 14 bases had no gene match. The CDR3 loop is CASSKPGQGARRGEQYF. Here the CDR3 DNA reads TGTGCCAGCAGCAAACCGGGACAGGGGGCGCGACGGGGCGAGCAGTACTTC.

The genes are TRBV6-2 or TRBV6-3 and TRBJ1-5, with TRBD1 as a possible D gene (5 bases). The V gene lost 1 base and the J gene lost 0 bases, with 10 bases spanning the gap. Germline V gene lookup returns CDR1 MNHEY and CDR2 SVGEGT. The CDR3 sequence is 16 residues long. Here the CDR3 reads CASSYWQGISNQPQHF. CDR3 nucleotide sequence: TGTGCCAGCAGTTACTGGCAGGGCATTAGCAATCAGCCCCAGCATTTT.

The chain combines TRBV18 with TRBJ1-1, with D possibly matching TRBD1 (5 bases). The CDR3 spans 14 residues. Germline CDR1 KGHSH, CDR2 LQKENI. Trimming left V 0 bases short and J 2 bases short, with 7 bases between. CDR3 sequence: CASSPPGGNTEAFF. CDR3 sequence (DNA): TGTGCCAGCTCACCACCGGGGGGTAACACTGAAGCTTTCTTT.

V is TRBV19 and J is TRBJ1-4; 9 nucleotides align to TRBD1. V shed 4 bases and J 5 bases; nucleotides not matched to a gene: 5. In germline, CDR1 is LNHDA, CDR2 SQIVND (reference sequence). The CDR3 is 15 amino acids. The CDR3 DNA follows: TGTGCCAGTAGTACCGGACAGGGGCCAAATGAAAAACTGTTTTTT. Translating it yields CASSTGQGPNEKLFF.

This chain uses TRBV19 with TRBJ1-6, with TRBD1 matching over 12 bases. After removal of 6 bases from V and 8 bases from J, the junction contained 8 bases not matched to a gene. CDR1 and CDR2 (germline): LNHDA, SQIVND (reference sequence). This CDR3 has 16 amino acids. CDR3 bases: TGTGCCAGTAGCCCGGGGACAGGGGGCGGATATTCACCCCTCCACTTT. Its translation: CASSPGTGGGYSPLHF.